These 21 T cell receptor beta chains share one sample of origin, sequenced in a study of blood T cell repertoires in COVID-19. The repertoire was sequenced with immunoSEQ multiplex PCR; TCRdb's copy has only in-frame clones and lacks some. The table shows some 83,000 clones, with approximately 89% occurring only once. Sequenced input: peripheral blood. These receptors came from a man aged 45-65 years with acute or convalescent COVID-19.

The genes are TRBV7-9 and TRBJ2-3, with D perhaps TRBD2 (5 bases). The germline CDR1 and CDR2 sequences are SEHNR and FQNEAQ (reference sequence). Between the trimmed V and J ends, which lost 1 base and 4 bases, there was a span of 6 bases. This CDR3 is built from 13 residues. CDR3 residues: CASSLGESDTQYF. DNA for the CDR3: TGTGCCAGCAGCTTAGGGGAGTCAGATACGCAGTATTTT.

J is TRBJ2-1 and V is TRBV30; 12 bases agree with TRBD1. V was pared by 2 bases and J by 8 bases, with 4 bases of the junction left unmatched. CDR3 length: 14 amino acids. CDR1 and CDR2 from the germline V gene are GTSNPN and SVGIG (reference sequence). The CDR3 reads CAWSQGQGADEQFF. The CDR3 DNA follows: TGTGCCTGGAGTCAGGGACAGGGGGCGGATGAGCAGTTCTTC. Variable domain in full (rest from reference TRBV30 and TRBJ2-1): SQTIHQWPATLVQPVGSPLSLECTVEGTSNPNLYWYRQAAGRGLQLLFYSVGIGQISSEVPQNLSASRPQDRQFILSSKKLLLSDSGFYLCAWSQGQGADEQFFGPGTRLTVL.

The chain couples TRBV5-1 to TRBJ1-1; D gene ambiguous. This CDR3 is built from 15 residues. V lost 2 bases and J 0 bases, leaving 11 bases between the germline ends. CDR1 is SGHRS and CDR2 is YFSETQ in the germline V gene. The CDR3 reads CASSFQAGLNTEAFF. The CDR3 bases are TGCGCCAGCAGCTTTCAGGCGGGATTGAACACTGAAGCTTTCTTT.

V is TRBV11-2 and J is TRBJ1-1; tentatively, D is TRBD1 (6 bases). This CDR3 has 15 amino acids. CDR1 and CDR2 from the germline V gene are SGHAT and FQNNGV. V lost 5 bases and J lost 10, with 23 bases in between. CDR3 amino acids: CASSRQTQGDGVAFF. The DNA of the CDR3 is TGTGCCAGCAGCCGCCAAACACAGGGAGATGGTGTAGCTTTCTTT.

The genes are TRBV28 and TRBJ2-1, with D hard to call. Germline lookup yields CDR1 MDHEN and CDR2 SYDVKM. The ends were cut back, 6 bases at V and 6 bases at J, with 9 bases in the middle. The CDR3 contains 12 residues. DNA of the CDR3: TGTGCCAGCAGCGCCGTCGGCAATGAGCAGTTCTTC. It yields the protein CASSAVGNEQFF. Full variable domain (remainder filled in from reference TRBV28 and TRBJ2-1): DVKVTQSSRYLVKRTGEKVFLECVQDMDHENMFWYRQDPGLGLRLIYFSYDVKMKEKGDIPEGYSVSREKKERFSLILESASTNQTSMYLCASSAVGNEQFFGPGTRLTVL.

The rearrangement joins TRBV18 to TRBJ2-5; 9 nucleotides match TRBD1. CDR3 length equals 14 residues. Germline loops: CDR1 KGHSH, CDR2 LQKENI. The ends lost 3 bases at V and 2 bases at J; junction bases unmatched: 1. The CDR3 region is CASSPGTGQETQYF. The CDR3 bases are TGTGCCAGCTCACCTGGGACAGGGCAAGAGACCCAGTACTTC. Together with reference TRBV18 and TRBJ2-5, the CDR3 gives the full variable domain: NAGVMQNPRHLVRRRGQEARLRCSPMKGHSHVYWYRQLPEEGLKFMVYLQKENIIDESGMPKERFSAEFPKEGPSILRIQQVVRGDSAAYFCASSPGTGQETQYFGPGTRLLVL.

The chain uses TRBV10-3 and TRBJ1-5, with D maybe TRBD1 (5 bases). This CDR3 spans 14 amino acids. V was trimmed by 1 base and J by 6 bases, leaving 10 bases between them. Per germline, CDR1 ENHRY and CDR2 SYGVKD. The CDR3 loop is CAISELGGGQPQHF. The CDR3 bases are TGTGCCATCAGTGAGTTGGGGGGTGGTCAGCCCCAGCATTTT.

The chain carries TRBV30 and TRBJ1-6; D is undetermined. Trimming shortened V by 3 bases and J by 7 bases, and 10 bases separated the two germline ends. Germline V gene lookup returns CDR1 GTSNPN and CDR2 SVGIG (reference sequence). The CDR3 is 13 residues long. CDR3 in DNA: TGTGCCTGGAGCTATAGAGAGAATTCACCCCTCCACTTT. It codes for CAWSYRENSPLHF.

V usage is TRBV5-6 and J usage is TRBJ2-7, with D possibly TRBD2 on 5 matching bases. CDR3 length equals 13 residues. The V gene lost 4 bases and the J gene lost 2 bases, with 10 bases spanning the gap. CDR1 is SGHDT and CDR2 is YYEEEE in the germline V gene. The CDR3: CASSGPGTYEQYV. The CDR3 nucleotides are TGTGCCAGCAGCGGTCCGGGAACCTACGAGCAGTACGTC.

The rearrangement links TRBV19 to TRBJ2-2; the match to TRBD1 covers 7 bases. The CDR3 has 15 amino acids. V was clipped by 5 bases and J by 1 base; unmatched bases: 4. Germline V CDR1 and CDR2: LNHDA, SQIVND (reference sequence). CDR3 DNA sequence: TGTGCCAGTAGTCCCCGGACAGGGAACACCGGGGAGCTGTTTTTT. Its translation is CASSPRTGNTGELFF.

By sample share, this clone is medium-sized (0.01 to 0.1%). The chain links TRBV2 to TRBJ2-7; D ambiguous. This CDR3 has 12 amino acids. Between the trimmed V and J ends, which lost 1 base and 6 bases, there was a span of 7 bases. CDR1 is SNHLY and CDR2 is FYNNEI in the germline V gene. CDR3 residues: CASSEVRSEQYF. Here the CDR3 DNA reads TGTGCCAGCAGTGAAGTGAGGAGCGAGCAGTACTTC. Complete variable domain (other parts from reference TRBV2 and TRBJ2-7): EPEVTQTPSHQVTQMGQEVILRCVPISNHLYFYWYRQILGQKVEFLVSFYNNEISEKSEIFDDQFSVERPDGSNFTLKIRSTKLEDSAMYFCASSEVRSEQYFGPGTRLTVT.

The chain uses TRBV27 and TRBJ2-1; D perhaps matches TRBD2 (7 bases). CDR3 length: 14 residues. In germline, CDR1 is MNHEY, CDR2 SMNVEV (reference sequence). V shed 2 bases and J shed 7 bases, with 12 bases lying between them. As DNA, the CDR3 is TGTGCCAGCAGTTTAAGGGGGGGGCTGAATGAGCAGTTCTTC. The encoded protein is CASSLRGGLNEQFF.

The chain combines TRBV5-1 with TRBJ2-2, with 7 positions matching TRBD1. The CDR3 is made up of 14 amino acids. The germline gives CDR1 SGHRS, CDR2 YFSETQ. Losses at the gene ends were 0 bases for V and 9 bases for J; bases not matched to a gene: 5. This chain's CDR3 is CASSLGTGERELFF. CDR3 sequence (DNA): TGCGCCAGCAGCTTGGGCACAGGGGAGCGGGAGCTGTTTTTT.

For the CDR3, the DNA is TGCGCCAGCAGTCAACCCGACAGGGAAAGGACCTACAATGAGCAGTTCTTC. Translated: CASSQPDRERTYNEQFF. The chain is built from TRBV23-1 and TRBJ2-1, with 7 nucleotides matching TRBD1. TRBV23-1 is designated an ORF whose function remains uncertain. This CDR3 has 17 residues. V lost 2 bases to trimming and J lost 2 bases; unmatched junction nucleotides: 9.

The chain uses TRBV18 and TRBJ1-1; D possibly corresponds to TRBD1 (6 bases). The CDR3 extends over 15 amino acids. Trimming removed 2 bases from V and 6 bases from J, with 16 bases in between. The germline V gene has CDR1 KGHSH and CDR2 LQKENI. CDR3 sequence (DNA): TGTGCCAGCTCACCAGTGGGGGCGGGGGATTCTGAAGCTTTCTTT. It codes for CASSPVGAGDSEAFF.

The chain has TRBV11-2 and TRBJ2-1, with D tentatively TRBD2 (6 bases). This CDR3 region has 15 residues. Germline values: CDR1 SGHAT, CDR2 FQNNGV. V dropped 3 bases and J dropped 9 bases, with 18 bases sitting between them. The CDR3 here is CASSFRGSSGREQFF. The CDR3 bases are TGTGCCAGCAGCTTTAGGGGCTCCAGCGGGCGTGAGCAGTTCTTC.

The rearrangement joins TRBV11-2 to TRBJ2-7; D gene unclear. The CDR3 loop spans 13 amino acids. Trimming took off 3 bases at V and 2 bases at J, with 8 bases between the two ends. The germline gives CDR1 SGHAT, CDR2 FQNNGV. The CDR3 DNA is TGTGCCAGCAGCTTCAGTGAAACCTACGAGCAGTACGTC. It yields the protein CASSFSETYEQYV.

J is TRBJ2-3 and V is TRBV4-1; a possible D gene is TRBD2 (6 bases). The germline V gene encodes CDR1 MGHRA and CDR2 YSYEKL. Trimming shortened V by 1 base and J by 6 bases, and 14 bases separated the two germline ends. CDR3 length: 15 residues. The CDR3 nucleotides read TGCGCCAGCAGCCAAGGGAGGGACCCCAGGGATACGCAGTATTTT. Protein product: CASSQGRDPRDTQYF.

The chain has TRBV5-6 and TRBJ2-1; 7 bases fit TRBD2. The CDR3 has 12 amino acids. Germline V CDR1 and CDR2: SGHDT, YYEEEE. V shed 4 bases, J shed 10 bases, and the junction held 5 bases outside the gene matches. The CDR3 sequence: CASSRDYREQFF. CDR3 nucleotide sequence: TGTGCCAGCAGCCGGGACTACAGGGAGCAGTTCTTC. Using reference TRBV5-6 and TRBJ2-1 for the parts outside the CDR3, the full variable domain is DAGVTQSPTHLIKTRGQQVTLRCSPKSGHDTVSWYQQALGQGPQFIFQYYEEEERQRGNFPDRFSGHQFPNYSSELNVNALLLGDSALYLCASSRDYREQFFGPGTRLTVL.

CDR3 nucleotides: TGTGCCAGCAGCGGAATGAGCGGGGGCCCGGAGTATTTT. Encoded protein: CASSGMSGGPEYF. The chain employs TRBV7-9 and TRBJ2-3, with 8 bases matching TRBD2. The trim removed 5 bases at V and 13 bases at J, leaving 11 bases unmatched. CDR3 length: 13 residues. Germline V gene data show CDR1 as SEHNR and CDR2 as FQNEAQ (reference sequence).

The V and J genes are TRBV28 and TRBJ2-7, with TRBD2 as a possible D gene (6 bases). Trimming took off 8 bases at V and 4 bases at J, with 15 bases between the two ends. Germline lookup yields CDR1 MDHEN and CDR2 SYDVKM. The CDR3 extends over 13 amino acids. This CDR3 is CASSLGEEYEQYF. CDR3 coding DNA: TGTGCCAGCTCCTTGGGGGAGGAATACGAGCAGTACTTC.